The sequence of this T cell receptor beta chain was determined in a study of T cell responses to AZD1222 COVID-19 vaccine. Study summary: The analysis combined second doses at about 4 or about 12 weeks.

General observations from the study: Baseline serostatus was positive in only a handful of AZD1222 recipients. Reports indicate that nearly half of spike-specific TCRs are directed at unmutated variant regions.

The table came from immunoSEQ multiplex PCR; TCRdb's copy has only in-frame clones and leaves some out. The profile shows some 70,000 clones, around 84% of them singletons. About this clone: Its antigen is unidentified.

The specimen comprised peripheral blood, sampled on day 0 of AZD1222 vaccination. The sequence derives from an adult in good health.

CDR3 residues: CAWSPGQMNTEAFF. The DNA of the CDR3 is TGTGCCTGGAGTCCGGGACAGATGAACACTGAAGCTTTCTTT. V gene TRBV30 combines with J gene TRBJ1-1, with TRBD1 matching over 7 bases. V shed 2 bases and J 0 bases; nucleotides not matched to a gene: 3. Looked up from germline, CDR1 is GTSNPN and CDR2 is SVGIG (reference sequence). The CDR3 covers 14 residues. Full variable domain (outside the CDR3, taken from reference TRBV30 and TRBJ1-1): SQTIHQWPATLVQPVGSPLSLECTVEGTSNPNLYWYRQAAGRGLQLLFYSVGIGQISSEVPQNLSASRPQDRQFILSSKKLLLSDSGFYLCAWSPGQMNTEAFFGQGTRLTVV.